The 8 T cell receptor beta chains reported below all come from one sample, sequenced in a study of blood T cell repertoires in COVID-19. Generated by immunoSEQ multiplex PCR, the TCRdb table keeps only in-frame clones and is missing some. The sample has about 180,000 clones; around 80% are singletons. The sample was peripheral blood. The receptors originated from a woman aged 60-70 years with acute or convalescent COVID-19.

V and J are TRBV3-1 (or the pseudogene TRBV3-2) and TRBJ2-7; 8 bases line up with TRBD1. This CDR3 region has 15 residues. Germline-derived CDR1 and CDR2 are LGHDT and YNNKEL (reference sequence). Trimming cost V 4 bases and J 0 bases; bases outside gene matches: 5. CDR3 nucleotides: TGTGCCAGCAGCCTCGGGACAGGCGACTCCTACGAGCAGTACTTC. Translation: CASSLGTGDSYEQYF.

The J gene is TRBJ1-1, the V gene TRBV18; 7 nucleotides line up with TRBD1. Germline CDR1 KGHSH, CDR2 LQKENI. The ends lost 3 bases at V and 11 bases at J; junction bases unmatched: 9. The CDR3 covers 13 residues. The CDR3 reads CASSPPTGERAFF. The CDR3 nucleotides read TGTGCCAGCTCACCTCCCACAGGGGAGCGGGCTTTCTTT.

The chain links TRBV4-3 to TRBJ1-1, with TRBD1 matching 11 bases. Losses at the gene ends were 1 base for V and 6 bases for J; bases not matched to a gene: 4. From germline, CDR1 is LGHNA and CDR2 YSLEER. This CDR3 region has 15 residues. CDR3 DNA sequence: TGCGCCAGCAGCCAAGCAGGACAGGGGGCCCCTGAAGCTTTCTTT. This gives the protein CASSQAGQGAPEAFF.

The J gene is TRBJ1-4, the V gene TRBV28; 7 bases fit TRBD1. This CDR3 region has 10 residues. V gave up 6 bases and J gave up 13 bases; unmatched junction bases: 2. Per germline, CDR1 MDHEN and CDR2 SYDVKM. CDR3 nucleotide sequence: TGTGCCAGCAGCAGGGGGAGACTGTTTTTT. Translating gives CASSRGRLFF. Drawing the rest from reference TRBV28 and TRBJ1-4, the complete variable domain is DVKVTQSSRYLVKRTGEKVFLECVQDMDHENMFWYRQDPGLGLRLIYFSYDVKMKEKGDIPEGYSVSREKKERFSLILESASTNQTSMYLCASSRGRLFFGSGTQLSVL.

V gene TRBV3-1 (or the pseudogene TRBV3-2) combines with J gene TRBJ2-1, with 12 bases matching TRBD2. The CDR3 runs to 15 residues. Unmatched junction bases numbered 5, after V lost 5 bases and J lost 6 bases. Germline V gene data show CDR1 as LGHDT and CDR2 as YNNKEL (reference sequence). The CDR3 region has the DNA TGTGCCAGCAGCTTAAGGGGACTAGCGGGCAATGAGCAGTTCTTC. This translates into CASSLRGLAGNEQFF.

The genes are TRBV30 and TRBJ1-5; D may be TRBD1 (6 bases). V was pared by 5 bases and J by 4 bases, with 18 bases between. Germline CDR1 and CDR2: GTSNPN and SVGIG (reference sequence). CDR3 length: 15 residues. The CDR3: CAWALQGSRNQPQHF. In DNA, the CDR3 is TGTGCCTGGGCCCTACAGGGTTCGCGGAATCAGCCCCAGCATTTT.

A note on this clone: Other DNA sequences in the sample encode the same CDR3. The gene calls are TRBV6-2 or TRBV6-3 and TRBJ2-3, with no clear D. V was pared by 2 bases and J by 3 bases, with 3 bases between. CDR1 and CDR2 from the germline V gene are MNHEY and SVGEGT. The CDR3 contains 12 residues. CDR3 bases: TGTGCCAGCAGTTACCTTACAGATACGCAGTATTTT. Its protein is CASSYLTDTQYF.

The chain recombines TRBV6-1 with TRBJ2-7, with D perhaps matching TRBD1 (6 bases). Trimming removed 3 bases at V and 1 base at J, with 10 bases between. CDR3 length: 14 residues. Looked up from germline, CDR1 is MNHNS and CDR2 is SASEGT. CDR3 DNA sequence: TGTGCCAGCAGTGAGGCAGGGGTATCCTACGAGCAGTACTTC. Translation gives CASSEAGVSYEQYF.